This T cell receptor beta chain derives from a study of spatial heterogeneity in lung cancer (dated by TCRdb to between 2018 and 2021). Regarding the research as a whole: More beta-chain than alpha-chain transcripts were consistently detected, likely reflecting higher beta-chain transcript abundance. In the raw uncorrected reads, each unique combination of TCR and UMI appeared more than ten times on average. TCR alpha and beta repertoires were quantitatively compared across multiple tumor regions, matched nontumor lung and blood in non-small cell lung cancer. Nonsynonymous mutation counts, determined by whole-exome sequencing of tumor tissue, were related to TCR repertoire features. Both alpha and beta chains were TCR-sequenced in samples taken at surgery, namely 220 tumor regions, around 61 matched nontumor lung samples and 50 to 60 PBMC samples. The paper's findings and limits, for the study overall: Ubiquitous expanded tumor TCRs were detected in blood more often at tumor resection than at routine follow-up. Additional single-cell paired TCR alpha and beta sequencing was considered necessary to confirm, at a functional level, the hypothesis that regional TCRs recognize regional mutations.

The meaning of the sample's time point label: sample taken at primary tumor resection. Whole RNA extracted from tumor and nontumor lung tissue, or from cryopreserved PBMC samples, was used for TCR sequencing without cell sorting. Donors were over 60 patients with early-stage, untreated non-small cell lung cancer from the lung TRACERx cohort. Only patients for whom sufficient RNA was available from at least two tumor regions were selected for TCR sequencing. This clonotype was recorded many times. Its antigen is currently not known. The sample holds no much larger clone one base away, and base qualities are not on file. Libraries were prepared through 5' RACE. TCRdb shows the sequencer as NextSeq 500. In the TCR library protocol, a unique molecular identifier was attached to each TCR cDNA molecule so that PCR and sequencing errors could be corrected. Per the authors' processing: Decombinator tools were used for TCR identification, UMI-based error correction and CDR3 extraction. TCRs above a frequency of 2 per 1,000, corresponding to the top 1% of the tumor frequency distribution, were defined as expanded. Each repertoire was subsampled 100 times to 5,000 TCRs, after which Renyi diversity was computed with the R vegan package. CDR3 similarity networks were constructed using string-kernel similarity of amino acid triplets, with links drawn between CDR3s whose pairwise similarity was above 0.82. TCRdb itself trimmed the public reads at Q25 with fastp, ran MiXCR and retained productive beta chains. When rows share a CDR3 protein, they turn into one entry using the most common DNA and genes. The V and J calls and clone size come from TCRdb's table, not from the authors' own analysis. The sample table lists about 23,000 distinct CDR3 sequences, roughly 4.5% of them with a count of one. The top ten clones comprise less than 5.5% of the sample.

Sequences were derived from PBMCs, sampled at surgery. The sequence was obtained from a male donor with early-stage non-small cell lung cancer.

The CDR3 has the sequence CASSQGQGMLFQETQYF. The sequence in DNA is TGTGCCAGCAGCCAAGGACAGGGCATGCTGTTTCAAGAGACCCAGTACTTC. Rearrangement joined TRBV11-3 to TRBJ2-5; 8 bases in the middle match TRBD1. Counted from cysteine to phenylalanine, this CDR3 has 17 amino acids. This entry keeps only the CDR3 DNA: 51 bases, framed from base 1. Trimmed from V: 5 bases; trimmed from J: 2 bases; junction bases lacking a gene match: 13. Sequences SGHNT (CDR1) and YENEEA (CDR2) are obtained from the germline V gene.